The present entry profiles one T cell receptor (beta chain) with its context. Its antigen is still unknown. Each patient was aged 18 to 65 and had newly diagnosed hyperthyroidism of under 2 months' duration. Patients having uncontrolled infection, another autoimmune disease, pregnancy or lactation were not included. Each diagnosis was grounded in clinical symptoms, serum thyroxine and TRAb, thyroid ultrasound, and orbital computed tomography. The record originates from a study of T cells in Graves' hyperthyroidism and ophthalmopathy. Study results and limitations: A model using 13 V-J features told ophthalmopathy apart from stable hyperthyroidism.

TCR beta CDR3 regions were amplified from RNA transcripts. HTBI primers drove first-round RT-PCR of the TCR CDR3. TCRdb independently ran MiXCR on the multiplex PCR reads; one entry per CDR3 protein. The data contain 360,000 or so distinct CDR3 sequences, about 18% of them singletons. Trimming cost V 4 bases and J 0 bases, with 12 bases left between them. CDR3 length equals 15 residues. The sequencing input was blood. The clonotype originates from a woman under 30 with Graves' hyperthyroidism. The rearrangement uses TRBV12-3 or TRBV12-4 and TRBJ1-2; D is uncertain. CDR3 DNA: TGTGCCAGCAGTTCATTCGCCAAGGCTAACTATGGCTACACCTTC. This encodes CASSSFAKANYGYTF.